The 12 T cell receptor beta chains reported below all come from one sample, sequenced in a study of blood T cells in healthy people across ages. The second PCR ran about 6 to 12 cycles with a sample-barcoded 5' primer and J-beta primers. TCRdb reprocessed the 5' RACE reads with MiXCR, giving one entry per CDR3 protein. Of about 930,000 distinct CDR3 sequences listed, roughly 29% are singletons. The sample was also reused in another study, on T cells of mothers and their children.

Sequenced input: blood. The receptors come from a woman aged 40-49 years in good health.

In its sample, this clonotype was seen a few times. The rearrangement joins TRBV7-9 to TRBJ1-5; 8 bases are a match to TRBD1. Germline trimming cut 0 bases from V and 4 bases from J; bases unmatched to any gene: 8. CDR3 length equals 17 residues. The V gene's germline CDR1 is SEHNR and CDR2 FQNEAQ (reference sequence). The CDR3 region has the DNA TGTGCCAGCAGCTTAGCGGGGAGGACAGGGTTAAATCAGCCCCAGCATTTT. It encodes CASSLAGRTGLNQPQHF.

This clonotype was recorded a few times. The V call is TRBV15, the J call TRBJ1-5; D might be TRBD1 (6 bases). CDR1 is LNHNV, CDR2 YYDKDF, per germline (reference sequence). There are 12 residues in the CDR3. Trimming took 0 bases from V and 9 from J, leaving 6 bases between them. In DNA form, the CDR3 reads TGTGCCACCAGCAGAGACAGGGGGCCCCAGCATTTT. This encodes CATSRDRGPQHF.

Concerning this clonotype itself: A much larger clone sits a single nucleotide away, making a read error possible. V and J are TRBV12-3 or TRBV12-4 and TRBJ2-5; 7 bases line up with TRBD1. The CDR3 totals 15 residues. The V gene end was trimmed by 5 bases and the J gene end by 11 bases; junction bases not matched to a gene: 17. CDR3 in amino acids: CASSPPAGGRNEQYF. The CDR3 coding sequence is TGTGCCAGCAGTCCCCCCGCAGGGGGTAGGAATGAGCAGTACTTC.

CDR3 region: CASSFGTSGGASNVLTF. CDR3 in DNA: TGTGCCAGCAGCTTCGGGACTAGCGGGGGGGCGTCCAACGTCCTGACTTTC. The genes are TRBV28 and TRBJ2-6; 16 nucleotides match TRBD2. The CDR3 is 17 amino acids. Germline loops: CDR1 MDHEN, CDR2 SYDVKM. The J segment lost 8 bases and the V segment lost 6 bases, leaving 7 bases of the junction unmatched.

This clonotype came up a few times. The chain links TRBV5-1 to TRBJ2-4; weak D call: TRBD2 (6 bases). The J call is uncertain, as TRBJ2-7 better fits the DNA end. Germline lookup yields CDR1 SGHRS and CDR2 YFSETQ. This CDR3 region has 16 residues. This chain's CDR3 is CASSLSGVGTLAEQYF. The CDR3 DNA reads as TGCGCCAGCAGCTTGAGTGGGGTGGGGACTCTTGCCGAGCAGTACTTC.

This clonotype was detected a few times. The V and J genes are TRBV7-9 and TRBJ2-3; 11 bases map to TRBD2. The CDR3 extends over 17 amino acids. After removal of 3 bases from V and 1 base from J, the junction contained 6 bases not matched to a gene. Germline V lookup: CDR1 SEHNR, CDR2 FQNEAQ (reference sequence). CDR3 in DNA: TGTGCCAGCAGCTTGAGACCGGGACTAGCGGGCACAGATACGCAGTATTTT. Translation: CASSLRPGLAGTDTQYF.

This clonotype occurred a few times. This may arise from a read error, as a much more abundant clone is one base away. The gene calls are TRBV3-1 and TRBJ2-5; D gene unclear. The last part of the DNA fits TRBJ2-7 better; the J call may be wrong. The CDR3 extends over 14 amino acids. Germline CDR1 reads LGHDT; CDR2 reads YNNKEL (reference sequence). The CDR3 loop is CASSQDISSCEQYF. The CDR3 DNA reads as TGTGCCAGCAGCCAAGACATCTCTTCCTGCGAGCAGTACTTC.

This clonotype was observed at least ten times. The chain couples TRBV5-5 to TRBJ2-1; 10 bases align to TRBD1. The germline CDR1 and CDR2 sequences are SGHKS and YYEKEE (reference sequence). CDR3 length: 13 residues. V lost 2 bases to trimming and J lost 14 bases; unmatched junction nucleotides: 7. For the CDR3, the DNA is TGTGCCAGCAGCTTAGGGACAGGGGACGTGAAGTTCTTC. Its protein product is CASSLGTGDVKFF.

This clonotype was seen at least ten times. The J gene is TRBJ2-7, the V gene TRBV5-1; TRBD1 might be the D (5 bases). V gave up 0 bases and J gave up 4 bases, with 8 bases separating them. The CDR3 consists of 13 residues. Germline values: CDR1 SGHRS, CDR2 YFSETQ. The CDR3 reads CASSLATEYEQYF. The CDR3, as DNA: TGCGCCAGCAGCTTGGCGACAGAGTACGAGCAGTACTTC.

The table lists this clonotype with a few counts. The chain links TRBV7-3 to TRBJ2-1, with 11 bases lining up with TRBD2. Trimming cost V 5 bases and J 8 bases; bases outside gene matches: 8. The CDR3 is made up of 15 amino acids. Germline CDR1 reads SGHTA; CDR2 reads FQGTGA. CDR3 in amino acids: CASSISGGAFDEQFF. The CDR3 nucleotides read TGTGCCAGCAGCATTAGCGGGGGGGCCTTTGATGAGCAGTTCTTC.

Only a few counts were recorded for this clonotype. The chain links TRBV5-5 to TRBJ1-5; 8 bases match TRBD1. CDR1 and CDR2 (germline): SGHKS, YYEKEE (reference sequence). The ends lost 0 bases at V and 0 bases at J; junction bases unmatched: 5. The CDR3 totals 17 residues. DNA for the CDR3: TGTGCCAGCAGCTTGGCAGGGGGCGGATTTAGCAATCAGCCCCAGCATTTT. Its translation is CASSLAGGGFSNQPQHF.

This clonotype was seen a handful of times. V gene TRBV13 combines with J gene TRBJ2-1; TRBD1 agrees at 7 bases. V shed 7 bases, J shed 4 bases, and the junction held 4 bases outside the gene matches. Germline-derived CDR1 and CDR2 are PRHDT and FYEKMQ (reference sequence). This CDR3 spans 13 amino acids. The CDR3 coding sequence is TGTGCCAGCACCCAGGGACAGTACAATGAGCAGTTCTTC. Translating gives CASTQGQYNEQFF.